These T cell receptor beta chains were read from a single sample in a study of cytomegalovirus exposure and HLA in healthy donors. Libraries were prepared by immunoSEQ multiplex PCR; TCRdb keeps only in-frame clonotypes and omits some of them. Its table records 120,000 to 150,000 clones. What was sequenced was PBMCs. All receptors come from a woman in her forties or fifties in good health and CMV-seronegative. The CDR3 runs from the conserved cysteine through the conserved F or W. A D gene is named only where the DNA matches it firmly.

j_call d_call v_call cdr3_aa cdr3_nt
TRBJ1-3 NA TRBV11-2 CASSLEARSGNTIYF TGTGCCAGCAGCTTAGAGGCAAGATCGGGAAACACCATATATTTT
TRBJ2-2 NA TRBV7-3 CASSLWPGELFF TGTGCCAGCAGCTTATGGCCCGGGGAGCTGTTTTTT
TRBJ2-7 TRBD1 TRBV28 CASIPTGEPYEQYF TGTGCCAGCATTCCGACAGGGGAGCCCTACGAGCAGTACTTC
TRBJ2-7 NA TRBV28 CASSTTGTFSYEQYF TGTGCCAGCAGTACCACCGGGACTTTCTCCTACGAGCAGTACTTC
TRBJ2-5 NA TRBV30 CAWSVRGWETQYF TGTGCCTGGAGTGTAAGGGGATGGGAGACCCAGTACTTC
TRBJ2-1 TRBD2 TRBV4-3 CASSQDGGLAGGNEQFF TGCGCCAGCAGCCAAGATGGGGGACTAGCGGGAGGGAATGAGCAGTTCTTC
TRBJ2-3 NA TRBV9 CASSPRLGGSDTQYF TGTGCCAGCAGCCCCCGATTAGGAGGCTCAGATACGCAGTATTTT
TRBJ2-5 NA TRBV9 CASSVATAIQETQYF TGTGCCAGCAGCGTAGCTACAGCTATTCAAGAGACCCAGTACTTC
TRBJ1-5 NA TRBV9 CASSVGQNNQPQHF TGTGCCAGCAGCGTAGGACAGAACAATCAGCCCCAGCATTTT
TRBJ2-7 TRBD1 TRBV5-1 CASSPLTGTYEQYF TGCGCCAGCAGCCCCCTGACAGGGACCTACGAGCAGTACTTC
TRBJ2-7 NA TRBV5-1 CASSPDSWIYEQYF TGCGCCAGCAGCCCGGACAGCTGGATCTACGAGCAGTACTTC
TRBJ2-1 NA TRBV10-3 CAISEGSGYNEQFF TGTGCCATCAGTGAGGGTTCGGGGTACAATGAGCAGTTCTTC
TRBJ2-2 TRBD2 TRBV7-2 CASSLISLAGGYTGELFF TGTGCCAGCAGCTTAATTTCCCTCGCGGGGGGCTACACCGGGGAGCTGTTTTTT
TRBJ1-1 NA TRBV28 CASPPPPGQNTEAFF TGTGCCAGCCCTCCCCCCCCAGGACAGAACACTGAAGCTTTCTTT
TRBJ2-5 NA TRBV18 CASSLVPEATQYF TGTGCCAGCTCACTCGTCCCCGAGGCAACCCAGTACTTC
TRBJ2-7 TRBD2 TRBV11-2 CASSLAPSGGYEQYF TGTGCCAGCAGCTTAGCACCTAGCGGGGGATACGAGCAGTACTTC
TRBJ2-1 NA TRBV5-6 CASSLVPADNEQFF TGTGCCAGCAGCTTGGTACCAGCGGACAATGAGCAGTTCTTC
TRBJ2-7 TRBD1 TRBV10-3 CAISEPGQESSYEQYF TGTGCCATCAGTGAGCCGGGACAGGAGAGCTCCTACGAGCAGTACTTC
TRBJ2-1 NA TRBV25-1 CASSEGADNEQFF TGTGCCAGCAGTGAGGGGGCGGACAATGAGCAGTTCTTC
TRBJ2-2 NA TRBV10-3 CAISEFHLNTGELFF TGTGCCATCAGTGAGTTCCACCTAAACACCGGGGAGCTGTTTTTT
TRBJ2-5 NA TRBV5-1 CASRELATQETQYF TGCGCCAGCAGAGAGCTAGCGACCCAAGAGACCCAGTACTTC
TRBJ2-3 TRBD2 TRBV5-1 CASSPHLLAGLADTQYF TGCGCCAGCAGCCCACATCTACTAGCGGGACTTGCAGATACGCAGTATTTT
TRBJ2-7 NA TRBV4-1 CASSQEDGGLEYEQYF TGCGCCAGCAGCCAAGAGGACGGCGGGCTCGAGTACGAGCAGTACTTC
TRBJ2-2 TRBD2 TRBV7-7 CASSSGREAGELFF TGTGCCAGCAGCTCGGGACGGGAGGCCGGGGAGCTGTTTTTT
TRBJ1-2 NA TRBV19 CASSIDGSLNGYTF TGTGCCAGTAGTATAGACGGGTCCTTGAATGGCTACACCTTC
TRBJ2-3 TRBD2 TRBV6-1 CASSVSGGWDTQYF TGTGCCAGCAGTGTTAGCGGGGGGTGGGATACGCAGTATTTT
TRBJ2-1 NA TRBV28 CASSPRRRYNEQFF TGTGCCAGCAGTCCCCGGCGGAGATACAATGAGCAGTTCTTC
TRBJ2-1 TRBD2 TRBV4-3 CASSQDRPAGGNEQFF TGCGCCAGCAGCCAAGATCGTCCAGCGGGGGGCAATGAGCAGTTCTTC
TRBJ2-7 TRBD2 TRBV30 CAWSVLSGTSGRPTYEQYF TGTGCCTGGAGTGTACTAAGTGGGACTAGCGGGAGGCCTACCTACGAGCAGTACTTC
TRBJ2-2 NA TRBV2 CASRKGPGNPGELFF TGTGCCAGCAGAAAAGGGCCCGGGAATCCCGGGGAGCTGTTTTTT
TRBJ1-1 NA TRBV28 CASSIVNTEAFF TGTGCCAGCAGTATAGTGAACACTGAAGCTTTCTTT
TRBJ1-5 TRBD1 TRBV6-5 CASSSTPTGQGPRHF TGTGCCAGCAGTTCCACGCCGACCGGACAGGGCCCAAGGCATTTT
TRBJ1-6 TRBD1 TRBV27 CASRFQQGAYSPLHF TGTGCCAGCAGGTTCCAACAGGGGGCTTATTCACCCCTCCACTTT
TRBJ2-1 NA TRBV29-1 CSVEGLAYNEQFF TGCAGCGTGGAAGGGTTAGCCTACAATGAGCAGTTCTTC
TRBJ1-3 NA TRBV19 CASSRSRQDSGNTIYF TGTGCCAGTAGCCGATCCCGACAGGACTCTGGAAACACCATATATTTT